This TCR beta chain was found in a study of cytomegalovirus exposure and HLA in healthy donors. Study summary: The 95 million to 120 million unique TCR beta sequences, from roughly 170 million T cells, were found by an earlier analysis. Study-wide points: Most likely, a cluster of highly shared sequence variants arose as a sequencing artifact. Apparent HLA restriction characterized most CMV-associated TCR beta chains in a later analysis.

13 Jbeta primers and 60 Vbeta primers were used for the PCR. Method: immunoSEQ multiplex PCR; TCRdb's copy keeps in-frame clones and lacks some. This table has 90,000 to 150,000 clones, under 85% appearing once. Turning to this clone: The antigen is unknown.

The donors comprised healthy bone marrow donors. What was sequenced was PBMCs. This TCR was recovered from a human donor in good health.

The CDR3 sequence is CASSEAWGRAYEQYF. CDR3 DNA sequence: TGTGCCAGCAGCGAAGCTTGGGGCAGAGCCTACGAGCAGTACTTC. J is TRBJ2-7 and V is TRBV7-8; D perhaps matches TRBD1 (5 bases). CDR1 SGHVS and CDR2 FQNEAQ come from the germline V gene. The V end was cut by 5 bases, the J end by 2 bases, with 16 bases between. This CDR3 comprises 15 residues.